The subject of this entry is one T cell receptor (beta chain). This clone was found once. Its antigen is unknown. No much larger clonotype is one base removed from it; base qualities were not supplied. TRB CDR3 regions were amplified from genomic DNA with the immunoSEQ two-step multiplex PCR at survey-level depth. To estimate template counts and remove amplification bias, each PCR was spiked with synthetic inline TR CDR3 controls covering all V-J pairings. Reads went through processing to reduce amplification and sequencing bias, and quantification was done against synthetic TR CDR3 analogs. As for the authors' bioinformatics: Raw data were processed in ImmunoSEQ Analyzer, with out-of-frame sequences and CDR3s containing stop codons removed, and genes were named according to IMGT nomenclature. Normalized Shannon entropy, defined as 1 minus Pielou's evenness, served as the summary measure of repertoire diversity. Two TRB sequences were counted as identical only if the two sequences had the same V gene, J gene and CDR3. Public PML clonotypes were defined as CDR3s shared by two or more PML-onset samples but absent from earlier samples, from controls, and from public databases. Positional CDR3 amino acid composition was analyzed in Skylign with the observed count method. What TCRdb holds here is the immuneACCESS table cut down to in-frame rearrangements. Part of the clones is not present; checked against another copy, under half of the missing clones reflect an unresolved V gene, and the others are unexplained. Clone size and V and J calls were adopted from that table, with D and trimming inferred from the DNA. In all, the sample holds 20,000 to 30,000 clones, and approximately 90% of those were seen once. The ten largest clones represent under 2.5% of the sample.

This record belongs to a study of multiple sclerosis patients with progressive multifocal leukoencephalopathy (dated by TCRdb to the late 2010s). Turning to the overall study: The study examined peripheral T and B cells of MS patients who developed PML (4 under natalizumab, 1 after alemtuzumab) and treated patients who did not. The goal of the study was to detect any JC virus-specific or public T-cell expansions that arose at the time of PML onset. Two natalizumab-treated patients who later developed PML were followed longitudinally from before therapy through 6 and 12 months to PML onset. The research as a whole found: When PML developed, no shared TRBV or TRBJ gene usage and no preferred TRBV-TRBJ pairings were found. Because the cohort was small and descriptive, it remained unclear whether the findings reflect JC virus infection or general immunocompromise. Lower normalized Shannon entropy suggested less diverse TRB repertoires in most PML patients, whereas the natalizumab-treated controls showed values near 1. Only PML patients had TRB clones above 0.5% frequency, but the clones expanded at PML onset were already present before and during natalizumab therapy. Analysis was restricted to peripheral blood, although for natalizumab-associated PML, cerebrospinal fluid or brain lymphocytes might be more informative.

The germline V end is reduced by 3 bases and the J end by 4 bases; junction bases left unmatched: 8. In the germline V gene, CDR1 corresponds to LGHNA and CDR2 to YSLEER. The cysteine opens and the phenylalanine closes a CDR3 of 15 amino acids. The retained sequence is limited to the CDR3, 45 bases, with the frame set at the first base. The time point label, as the study defines it: around eleven months of natalizumab therapy. The intended sense of this specimen's treatment or condition label: on natalizumab therapy at sampling. The controls were a few MS patients treated with natalizumab who did not develop PML and who were sampled longitudinally. Every listed patient had received interferon beta before, and every PML patient was female. T1 and T2 blood samples were collected at 6 and 12 months of natalizumab therapy, respectively. Ficoll-Hypaque density gradient centrifugation was used to isolate peripheral blood mononuclear cells.

Recombination connected TRBV4-3 to TRBJ1-2, and TRBD1 aligns with 7 junction nucleotides. The TCR sequence derives from a man younger than 45 with multiple sclerosis. The sample in question was PBMCs, obtained from a patient treated with natalizumab. The DNA sequence is as follows: TGCGCCAGCAGCCAGGACGGCAGGGGGTCCTATGGCTACACCTTC. This translates into CASSQDGRGSYGYTF.